This entry concerns a single TCR beta chain. Its antigen remains undetermined. The sample belongs to a study of T cells expressing NK-cell markers (dated by TCRdb to the early 2020s). Background on the whole study: Three sorted T-cell subsets (CD3+CD56+NKG2C+, CD3+CD56+NKG2C- and CD3+CD56-NKG2C+) from several donors had their TCR beta-chain repertoires profiled. The study sequenced eight donors, all healthy volunteers chosen at random: three men and five women. Libraries were sequenced as 2 x 150 bp reads on Illumina HiSeq 2000/2500, MiSeq or NextSeq. Seven of the eight sequenced donors were HCMV-seropositive and one was HCMV-seronegative.

To determine HCMV serostatus, a commercial ELISA kit was used to detect HCMV-specific IgG in serum. Ficoll density gradient centrifugation was used to isolate peripheral blood mononuclear cells from blood. The investigation overall reported the following: In six donors, the dominant CD3+CD56+NKG2C+ clonotypes were among the top 10 CD8+ clonotypes and accounted for 1.0-7.0% of CD8+ T cells. It remained unclear whether the expanded NKG2C-expressing T cell clones were specific for HCMV antigens. Those dominant clonotypes were again the most abundant among CD3+CD56-NKG2C+ cells in a handful of donors, at about 25-65%.

The instrument was an Illumina HiSeq 2000. 5'RACE template switching, by which a universal primer site and unique molecular identifiers were added, was used to make TCR beta cDNA libraries. cDNA synthesis was primed from the TCR beta constant segment, followed by two successive PCR amplification steps. The paper's processing steps were these. MIGEC handled demultiplexing of the reads and grouping by UMI, while MiTCR was used to assemble and quantify clonotypes. To remove erroneous sequences, TCR cDNA sequences were retained only when supported by two or more reads. Downstream repertoire analysis used the tcR package, and clonotypes were matched across fractions by CDR3 nucleotide sequence plus V segment. VDJmatch was used to annotate antigen specificity against VDJdb, with one amino acid substitution in CDR3 allowed. The reads underwent TCRdb reprocessing, giving one record for each CDR3 protein sequence and no DNA. TCRdb's processing, not the authors', yielded these V and J calls. The sample table on file contains about 150,000 distinct CDR3 sequences. Approximately 35% of the sample belongs to the ten largest clones.

Specimen: blood T cells: a sorted CD56 or NKG2C T cell subset, CD4+ or CD8+ T cells, or bulk PBMC T cells (not recorded which). The receptor's source is a woman between 50 and 59 years old in good health. Donor details come from another sample of the same person, matched by shared clones.

The CDR3 region reads CASSSPGGTGPYEQYF. This sequence uses TRBV7-8 and TRBJ2-7; the TRBD2 assignment by TCRdb is unverifiable without DNA. From the germline V gene, CDR1 is SGHVS and CDR2 is FQNEAQ. Inclusive of the bounding cysteine and phenylalanine, the CDR3 is 16 residues long. No DNA is given.